This paragraph covers one T cell receptor beta chain sequence. This sample is part of a study of blood T cell repertoires in COVID-19. Study summary: PBMCs, B-cell-depleted T cells, or T cells were the source of the cDNA or gDNA that made up the material.

Produced via immunoSEQ multiplex PCR; TCRdb's table is partial and in-frame only. The table has about 160,000 clones, 88% seen once. Per germline, CDR1 SGHTA and CDR2 FQGNSA. The CDR3 sequence is 14 residues long. V lost 1 base, J lost 10 bases, and 6 bases stayed unmatched. Enrolled through a virtual design, the participants were between roughly 18 and 90 years of age and came from roughly 22 US areas. Clinical histories supplied by participants themselves formed the basis of cohort assignment. Cohort 3 recovery required two negative PCRs, clearance, or symptom resolution. The chain employs TRBV7-2 and TRBJ1-4; TRBD1 agrees at 7 bases. The sequence was obtained from a woman aged 45-59 years who had recovered from COVID-19. The sequenced sample was PBMCs or T cells enriched from blood (not recorded which). Here the CDR3 DNA reads TGTGCCAGCAGCTTAGTAGGGGGCGAGGGAAAACTGTTTTTT. It codes for CASSLVGGEGKLFF.